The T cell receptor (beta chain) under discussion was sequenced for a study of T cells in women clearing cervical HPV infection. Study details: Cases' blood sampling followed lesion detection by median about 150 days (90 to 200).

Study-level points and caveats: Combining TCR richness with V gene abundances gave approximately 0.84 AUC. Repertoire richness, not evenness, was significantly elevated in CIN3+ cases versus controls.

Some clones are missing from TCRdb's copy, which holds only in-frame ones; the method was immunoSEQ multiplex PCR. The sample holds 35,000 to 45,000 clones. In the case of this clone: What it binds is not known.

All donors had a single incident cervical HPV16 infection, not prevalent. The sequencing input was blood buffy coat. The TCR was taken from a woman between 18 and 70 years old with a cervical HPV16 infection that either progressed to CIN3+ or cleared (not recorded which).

The sequenced part of the CDR3 DNA is TGTGCCAGCACCGTCAACAGGGGGTATCAGCCC. This codes for CASTVNRGYQP. The complete CDR3 sequence is CASTVNRGYQPQHF. The rearrangement joins TRBV18 to TRBJ1-5, with 8 bases identical to TRBD1. The CDR3 extends 3 residues past the end of the read, so its final part is completed from the germline J gene. Germline trimming cut 8 bases from V and 5 bases from J; bases unmatched to any gene: 8. The CDR3 runs to 14 residues. Germline V gene lookup returns CDR1 KGHSH and CDR2 LQKENI.